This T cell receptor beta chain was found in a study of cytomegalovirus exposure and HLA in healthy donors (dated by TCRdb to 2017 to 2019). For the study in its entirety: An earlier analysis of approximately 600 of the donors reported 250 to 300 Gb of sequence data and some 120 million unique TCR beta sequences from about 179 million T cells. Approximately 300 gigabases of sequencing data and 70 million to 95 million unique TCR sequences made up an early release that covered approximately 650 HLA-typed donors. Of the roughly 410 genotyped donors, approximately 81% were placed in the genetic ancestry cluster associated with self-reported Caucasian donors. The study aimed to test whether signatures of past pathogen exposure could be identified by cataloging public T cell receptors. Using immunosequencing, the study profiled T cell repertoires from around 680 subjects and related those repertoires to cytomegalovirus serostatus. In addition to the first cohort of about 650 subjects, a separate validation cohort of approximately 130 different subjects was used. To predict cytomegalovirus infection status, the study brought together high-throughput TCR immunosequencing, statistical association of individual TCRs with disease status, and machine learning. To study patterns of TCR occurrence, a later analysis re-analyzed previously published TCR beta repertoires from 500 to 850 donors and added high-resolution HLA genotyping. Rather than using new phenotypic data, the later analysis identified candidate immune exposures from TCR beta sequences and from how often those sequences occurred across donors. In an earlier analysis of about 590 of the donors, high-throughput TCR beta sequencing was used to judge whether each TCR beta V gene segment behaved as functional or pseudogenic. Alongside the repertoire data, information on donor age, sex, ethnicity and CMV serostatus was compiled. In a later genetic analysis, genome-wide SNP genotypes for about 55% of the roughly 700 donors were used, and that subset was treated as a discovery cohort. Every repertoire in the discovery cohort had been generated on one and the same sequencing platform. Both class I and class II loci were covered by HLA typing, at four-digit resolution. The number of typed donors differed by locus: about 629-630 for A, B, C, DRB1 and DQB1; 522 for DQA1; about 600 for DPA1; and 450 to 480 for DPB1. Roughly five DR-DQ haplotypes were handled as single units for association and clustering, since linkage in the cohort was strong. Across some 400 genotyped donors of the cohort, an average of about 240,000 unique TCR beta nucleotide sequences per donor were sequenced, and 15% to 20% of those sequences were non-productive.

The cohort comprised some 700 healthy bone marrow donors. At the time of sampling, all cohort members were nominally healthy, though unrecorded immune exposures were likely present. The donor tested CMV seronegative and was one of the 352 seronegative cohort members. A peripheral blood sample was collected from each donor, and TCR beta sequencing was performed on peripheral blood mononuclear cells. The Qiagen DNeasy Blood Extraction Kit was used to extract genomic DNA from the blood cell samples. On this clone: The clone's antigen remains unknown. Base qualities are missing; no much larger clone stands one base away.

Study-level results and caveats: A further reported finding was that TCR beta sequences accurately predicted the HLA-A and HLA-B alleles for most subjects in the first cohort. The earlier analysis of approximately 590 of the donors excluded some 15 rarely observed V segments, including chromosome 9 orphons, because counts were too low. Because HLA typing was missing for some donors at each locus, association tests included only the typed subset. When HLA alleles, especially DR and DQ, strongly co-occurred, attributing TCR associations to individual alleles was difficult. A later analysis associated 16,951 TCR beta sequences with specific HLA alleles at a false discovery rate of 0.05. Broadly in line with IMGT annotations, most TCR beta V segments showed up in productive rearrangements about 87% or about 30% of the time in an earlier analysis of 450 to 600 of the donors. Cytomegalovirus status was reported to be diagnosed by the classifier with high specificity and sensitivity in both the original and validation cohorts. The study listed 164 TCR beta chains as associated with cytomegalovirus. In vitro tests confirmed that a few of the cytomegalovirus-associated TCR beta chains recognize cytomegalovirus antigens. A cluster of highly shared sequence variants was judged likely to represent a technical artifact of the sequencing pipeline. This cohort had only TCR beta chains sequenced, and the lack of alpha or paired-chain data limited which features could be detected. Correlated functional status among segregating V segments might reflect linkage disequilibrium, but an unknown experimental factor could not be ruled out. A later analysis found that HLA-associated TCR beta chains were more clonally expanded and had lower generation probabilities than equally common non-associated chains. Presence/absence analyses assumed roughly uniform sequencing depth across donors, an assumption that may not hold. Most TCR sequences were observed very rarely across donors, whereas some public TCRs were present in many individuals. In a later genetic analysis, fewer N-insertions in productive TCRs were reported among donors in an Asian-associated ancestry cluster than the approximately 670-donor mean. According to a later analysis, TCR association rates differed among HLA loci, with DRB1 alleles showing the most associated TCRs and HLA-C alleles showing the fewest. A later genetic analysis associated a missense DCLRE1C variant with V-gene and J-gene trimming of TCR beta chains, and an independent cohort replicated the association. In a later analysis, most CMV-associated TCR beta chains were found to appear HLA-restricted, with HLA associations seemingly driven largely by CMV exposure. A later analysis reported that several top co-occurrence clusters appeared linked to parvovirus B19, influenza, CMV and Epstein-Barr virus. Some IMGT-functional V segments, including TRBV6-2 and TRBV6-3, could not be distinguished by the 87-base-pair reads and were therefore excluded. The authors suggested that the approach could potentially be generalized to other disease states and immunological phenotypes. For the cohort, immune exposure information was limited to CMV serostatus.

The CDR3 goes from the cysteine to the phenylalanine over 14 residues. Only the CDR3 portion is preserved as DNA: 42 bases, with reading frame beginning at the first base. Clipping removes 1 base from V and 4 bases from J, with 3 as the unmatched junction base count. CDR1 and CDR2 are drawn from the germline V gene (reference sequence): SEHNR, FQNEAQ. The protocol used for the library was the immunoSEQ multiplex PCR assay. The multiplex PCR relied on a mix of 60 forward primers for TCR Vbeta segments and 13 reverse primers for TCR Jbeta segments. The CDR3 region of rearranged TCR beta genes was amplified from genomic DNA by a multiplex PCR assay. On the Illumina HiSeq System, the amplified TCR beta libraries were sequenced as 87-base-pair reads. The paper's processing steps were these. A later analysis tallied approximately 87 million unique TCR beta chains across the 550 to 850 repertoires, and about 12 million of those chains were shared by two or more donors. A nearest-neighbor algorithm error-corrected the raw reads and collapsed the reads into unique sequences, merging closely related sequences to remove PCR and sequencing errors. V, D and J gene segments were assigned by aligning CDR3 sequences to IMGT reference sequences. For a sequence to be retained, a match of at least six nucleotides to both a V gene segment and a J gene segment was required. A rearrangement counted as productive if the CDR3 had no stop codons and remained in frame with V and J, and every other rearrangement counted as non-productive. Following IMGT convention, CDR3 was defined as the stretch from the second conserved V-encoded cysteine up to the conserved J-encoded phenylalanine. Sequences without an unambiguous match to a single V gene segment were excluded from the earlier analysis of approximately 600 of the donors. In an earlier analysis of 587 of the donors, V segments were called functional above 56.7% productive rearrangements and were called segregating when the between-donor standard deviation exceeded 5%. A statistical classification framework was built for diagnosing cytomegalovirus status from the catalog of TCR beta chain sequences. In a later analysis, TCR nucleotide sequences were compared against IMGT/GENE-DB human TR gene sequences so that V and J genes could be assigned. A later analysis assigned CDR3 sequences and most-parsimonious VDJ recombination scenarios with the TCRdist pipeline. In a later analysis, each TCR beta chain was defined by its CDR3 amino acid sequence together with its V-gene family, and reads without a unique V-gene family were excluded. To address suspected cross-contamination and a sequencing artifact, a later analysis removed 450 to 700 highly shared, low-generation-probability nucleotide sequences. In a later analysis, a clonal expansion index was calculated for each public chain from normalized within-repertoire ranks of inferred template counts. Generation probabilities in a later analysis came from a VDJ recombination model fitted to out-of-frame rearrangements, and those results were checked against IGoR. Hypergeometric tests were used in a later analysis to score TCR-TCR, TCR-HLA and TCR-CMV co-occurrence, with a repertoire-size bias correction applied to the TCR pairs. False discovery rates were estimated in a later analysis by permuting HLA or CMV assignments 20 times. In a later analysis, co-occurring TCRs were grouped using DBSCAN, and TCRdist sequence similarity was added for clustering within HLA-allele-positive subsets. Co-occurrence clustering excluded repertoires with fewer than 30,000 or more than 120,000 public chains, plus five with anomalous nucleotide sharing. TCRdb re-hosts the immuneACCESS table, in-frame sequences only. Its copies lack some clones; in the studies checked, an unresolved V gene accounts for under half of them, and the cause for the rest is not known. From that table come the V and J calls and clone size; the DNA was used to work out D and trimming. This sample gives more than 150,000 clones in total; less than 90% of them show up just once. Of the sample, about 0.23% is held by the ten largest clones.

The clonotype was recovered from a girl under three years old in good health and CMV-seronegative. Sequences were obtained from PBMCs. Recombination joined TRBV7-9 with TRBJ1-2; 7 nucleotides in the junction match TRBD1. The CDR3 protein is CASSLGQGSYGYTF. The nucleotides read TGTGCCAGCAGCTTAGGACAGGGATCCTATGGCTACACCTTC. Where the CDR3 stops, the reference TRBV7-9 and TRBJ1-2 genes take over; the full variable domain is DTGVSQNPRHKITKRGQNVTFRCDPISEHNRLYWYRQTLGQGPEFLTYFQNEAQLEKSRLLSDRFSAERPKGSFSTLEIQRTEQGDSAMYLCASSLGQGSYGYTFGSGTRLTVV.